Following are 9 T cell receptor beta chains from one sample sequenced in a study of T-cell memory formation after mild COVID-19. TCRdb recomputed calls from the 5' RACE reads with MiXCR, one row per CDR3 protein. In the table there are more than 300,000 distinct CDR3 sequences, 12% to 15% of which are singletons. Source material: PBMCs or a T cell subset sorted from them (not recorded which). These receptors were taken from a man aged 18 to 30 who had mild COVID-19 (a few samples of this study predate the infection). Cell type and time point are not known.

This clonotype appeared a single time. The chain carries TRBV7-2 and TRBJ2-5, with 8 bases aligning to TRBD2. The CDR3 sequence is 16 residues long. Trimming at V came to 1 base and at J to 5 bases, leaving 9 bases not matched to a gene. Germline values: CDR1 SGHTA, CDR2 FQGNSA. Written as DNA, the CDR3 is TGTGCCAGCAGCTTAGAGGCGGGACTAGGGTGGGAGACCCAGTACTTC. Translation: CASSLEAGLGWETQYF. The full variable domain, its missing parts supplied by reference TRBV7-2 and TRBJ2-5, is GAGVSQSPSNKVTEKGKDVELRCDPISGHTALYWYRQSLGQGLEFLIYFQGNSAPDKSGLPSDRFSAERTGGSVSTLTIQRTQQEDSAVYLCASSLEAGLGWETQYFGPGTRLLVL.

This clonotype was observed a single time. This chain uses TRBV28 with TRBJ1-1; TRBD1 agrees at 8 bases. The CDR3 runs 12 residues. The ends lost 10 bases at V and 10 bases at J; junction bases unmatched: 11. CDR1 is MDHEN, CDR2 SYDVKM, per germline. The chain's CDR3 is CATTDREVRAFF. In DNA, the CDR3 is TGTGCCACCACGGACAGGGAAGTCAGAGCTTTCTTT.

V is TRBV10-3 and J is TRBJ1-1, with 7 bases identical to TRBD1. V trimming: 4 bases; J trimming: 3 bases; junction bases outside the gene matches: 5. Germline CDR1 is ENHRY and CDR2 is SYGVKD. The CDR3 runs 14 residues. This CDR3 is CAISATGADTEAFF. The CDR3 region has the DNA TGTGCCATCAGTGCCACAGGGGCCGACACTGAAGCTTTCTTT.

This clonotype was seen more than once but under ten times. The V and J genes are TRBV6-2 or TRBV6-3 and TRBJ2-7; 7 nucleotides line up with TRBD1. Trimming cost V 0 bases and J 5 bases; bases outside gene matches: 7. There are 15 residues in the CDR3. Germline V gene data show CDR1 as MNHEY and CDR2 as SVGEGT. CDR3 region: CASSYSVQTGDEQYV. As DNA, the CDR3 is TGTGCCAGCAGTTACTCTGTCCAAACAGGGGACGAGCAGTACGTC.

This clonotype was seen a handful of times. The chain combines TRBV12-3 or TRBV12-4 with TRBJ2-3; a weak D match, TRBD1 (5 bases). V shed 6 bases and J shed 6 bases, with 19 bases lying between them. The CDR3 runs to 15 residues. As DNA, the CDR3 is TGTGCCAGCAGACACACAGGTGGACGTCGCGATACGCAGTATTTT. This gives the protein CASRHTGGRRDTQYF.

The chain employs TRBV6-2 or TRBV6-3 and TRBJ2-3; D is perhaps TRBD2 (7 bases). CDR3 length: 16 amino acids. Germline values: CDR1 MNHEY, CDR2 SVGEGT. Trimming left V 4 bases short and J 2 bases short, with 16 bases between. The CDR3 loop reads CASSSRGRGITDTQYF. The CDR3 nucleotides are TGTGCCAGCAGTTCCCGGGGGCGGGGGATCACAGATACGCAGTATTTT.

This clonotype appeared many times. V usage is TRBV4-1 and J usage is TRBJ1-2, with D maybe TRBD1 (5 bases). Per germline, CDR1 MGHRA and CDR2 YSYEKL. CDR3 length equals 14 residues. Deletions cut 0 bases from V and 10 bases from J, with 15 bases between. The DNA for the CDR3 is TGCGCCAGCAGCCAAGAGGGCTGGGGCGGAGACTACACCTTC. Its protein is CASSQEGWGGDYTF.

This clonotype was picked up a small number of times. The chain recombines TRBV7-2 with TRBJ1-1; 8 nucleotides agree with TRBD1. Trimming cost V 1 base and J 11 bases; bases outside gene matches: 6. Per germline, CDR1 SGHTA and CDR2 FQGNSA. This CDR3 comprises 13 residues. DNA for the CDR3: TGTGCCAGCAGCTTAGACGGACAGGGAAAGGCTTTCTTT. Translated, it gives CASSLDGQGKAFF.

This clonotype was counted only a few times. The CDR3 here is CASLGLSNYQETQYF. CDR3 bases: TGTGCCAGTCTGGGACTATCGAACTACCAAGAGACCCAGTACTTC. This chain uses TRBV6-2 or TRBV6-3 with TRBJ2-5; TRBD2 matches at 7 bases. Per the germline V gene, CDR1 is MNHEY and CDR2 is SVGEGT. The length of the CDR3 is 15 residues. V dropped 9 bases and J dropped 0; count of bases not matched to a gene: 10.